Listed below are T cell receptor beta chains from one sample, sequenced in a study of T cells in Graves' hyperthyroidism and ophthalmopathy. TCRdb called the multiplex PCR reads again in MiXCR, with one record for every CDR3 protein. The sample lists around 240,000 distinct CDR3 sequences; roughly 17% were seen once. The sequencing sample was made of blood. The receptors were sampled from a woman younger than 30 with Graves' ophthalmopathy. Both conserved end residues are part of each CDR3. A D gene is named only where the DNA matches it firmly. Expanded clones are given a class, and other clones once, few, many or no size at all.

j_call: TRBJ2-1
d_call: .
v_call: TRBV2
clone_size: many
cdr3_length: 15
cdr3_aa: CASSEVGGSYNEQFF
cdr3_nt: TGTGCCAGCAGTGAAGTCGGGGGCTCCTACAATGAGCAGTTCTTC

j_call: TRBJ2-1
d_call: .
v_call: TRBV19
clone_size: few
cdr3_length: 16
cdr3_aa: CASSNIMVSSYNEQFF
cdr3_nt: TGTGCCAGTAGTAATATAATGGTCAGCTCCTACAATGAGCAGTTCTTC

j_call: TRBJ2-7
d_call: .
v_call: TRBV3-1
clone_size: many
cdr3_length: 15
cdr3_aa: CASSQDLNTPYEQYF
cdr3_nt: TGTGCCAGCAGCCAAGATTTGAACACCCCCTACGAGCAGTACTTC

j_call: TRBJ1-3
d_call: .
v_call: TRBV7-8
clone_size: many
cdr3_length: 14
cdr3_aa: CASSPPGVENTIYF
cdr3_nt: TGTGCCAGCAGCCCCCCAGGGGTAGAAAACACCATATATTTT

j_call: TRBJ1-1
d_call: TRBD1
v_call: TRBV9
clone_size: many
cdr3_length: 14
cdr3_aa: CASSPGDRAIEAFF
cdr3_nt: TGTGCCAGCAGCCCAGGGGACAGGGCGATCGAAGCTTTCTTT

j_call: TRBJ1-1
d_call: TRBD1
v_call: TRBV7-8
clone_size: many
cdr3_length: 15
cdr3_aa: CASSSSGGLNTEAFF
cdr3_nt: TGTGCCAGCAGCTCATCAGGGGGCTTGAACACTGAAGCTTTCTTT

j_call: TRBJ1-1
d_call: .
v_call: TRBV18
clone_size: .
cdr3_length: 15
cdr3_aa: CASSPTGQENTEAFF
cdr3_nt: TGTGCCAGCTCACCCACCGGGCAGGAGAACACTGAAGCTTTCTTT

j_call: TRBJ2-3
d_call: TRBD2
v_call: TRBV24-1
clone_size: .
cdr3_length: 17
cdr3_aa: CATSDPGLAGGGDTQYF
cdr3_nt: TGTGCCACCAGTGATCCGGGACTAGCGGGAGGTGGAGATACGCAGTATTTT

j_call: TRBJ1-1
d_call: TRBD1
v_call: TRBV11-2
clone_size: many
cdr3_length: 14
cdr3_aa: CASSLDRGTTEAFF
cdr3_nt: TGTGCCAGCAGTCTTGACAGGGGAACCACTGAAGCTTTCTTT

j_call: TRBJ2-1
d_call: TRBD2
v_call: TRBV20-1
clone_size: many
cdr3_length: 15
cdr3_aa: CSAPGLAGKHNEQFF
cdr3_nt: TGCAGTGCGCCGGGACTAGCGGGGAAACACAATGAGCAGTTCTTC

j_call: TRBJ1-2
d_call: .
v_call: TRBV28
clone_size: many
cdr3_length: 14
cdr3_aa: CASSVGAAVYGYTF
cdr3_nt: TGTGCCAGCAGCGTCGGAGCTGCGGTCTATGGCTACACCTTC

j_call: TRBJ2-7
d_call: .
v_call: TRBV28
clone_size: .
cdr3_length: 17
cdr3_aa: CASASLGPGGLSYEQYF
cdr3_nt: TGTGCCAGCGCATCTCTAGGCCCCGGGGGGCTCTCCTACGAGCAGTACTTC

j_call: TRBJ2-2
d_call: .
v_call: TRBV4-1
clone_size: .
cdr3_length: 17
cdr3_aa: CASSQTGNVRNTGELFF
cdr3_nt: TGCGCCAGCAGCCAAACGGGCAACGTACGGAACACCGGGGAGCTGTTTTTT

j_call: TRBJ2-2
d_call: .
v_call: TRBV11-3
clone_size: few
cdr3_length: 16
cdr3_aa: CASSSRADRGTGELFF
cdr3_nt: TGTGCCAGCAGCTCGAGGGCAGACCGGGGAACCGGGGAGCTGTTTTTT

j_call: TRBJ2-1
d_call: TRBD1
v_call: TRBV5-8
clone_size: .
cdr3_length: 16
cdr3_aa: CASSLAGTGRFYEQFF
cdr3_nt: TGTGCCAGCAGCTTGGCCGGGACAGGGAGGTTCTACGAGCAGTTCTTC

j_call: TRBJ2-3
d_call: .
v_call: TRBV20-1
clone_size: .
cdr3_length: 14
cdr3_aa: CSARVSGRTDTQYF
cdr3_nt: TGCAGTGCTAGAGTAAGCGGTCGCACAGATACGCAGTATTTT

j_call: TRBJ2-1
d_call: .
v_call: TRBV27
clone_size: few
cdr3_length: 13
cdr3_aa: CASSAPLYNEQFF
cdr3_nt: TGTGCCAGCAGTGCACCCCTCTACAATGAGCAGTTCTTC

j_call: TRBJ2-7
d_call: .
v_call: TRBV12-3/TRBV12-4
clone_size: .
cdr3_length: 14
cdr3_aa: CASSLRRREETQHF
cdr3_nt: TGTGCCAGCAGCCTACGTAGGCGGGAAGAGACCCAGCACTTC

j_call: TRBJ1-6
d_call: .
v_call: TRBV28
clone_size: many
cdr3_length: 14
cdr3_aa: CASSLTGYNSPLHF
cdr3_nt: TGTGCCAGCAGTCTGACAGGTTATAATTCACCCCTCCACTTT

j_call: TRBJ1-5
d_call: .
v_call: TRBV6-1
clone_size: many
cdr3_length: 16
cdr3_aa: CASSEALAGVHQPQHF
cdr3_nt: TGTGCCAGCAGTGAAGCCCTAGCCGGGGTCCATCAGCCCCAGCATTTT

j_call: TRBJ2-7
d_call: .
v_call: TRBV6-1
clone_size: many
cdr3_length: 14
cdr3_aa: CASMPFWSSYEQYF
cdr3_nt: TGTGCCAGCATGCCTTTCTGGAGCTCCTACGAGCAGTACTTC

j_call: TRBJ2-1
d_call: TRBD2
v_call: TRBV2
clone_size: .
cdr3_length: 18
cdr3_aa: CASTPQQGLAGGTNEQFF
cdr3_nt: TGTGCCAGCACACCCCAACAAGGACTAGCGGGAGGCACCAATGAGCAGTTCTTC

j_call: TRBJ2-7
d_call: TRBD2
v_call: TRBV14
clone_size: many
cdr3_length: 15
cdr3_aa: CASSQERGLAYEQYF
cdr3_nt: TGTGCCAGCAGCCAAGAGAGGGGACTAGCCTACGAGCAGTACTTC

j_call: TRBJ2-1
d_call: TRBD1
v_call: TRBV28
clone_size: .
cdr3_length: 16
cdr3_aa: CASSRPTGAGDNEQFF
cdr3_nt: TGTGCCAGCAGTAGGCCCACAGGGGCAGGGGACAATGAGCAGTTCTTC

j_call: TRBJ1-1
d_call: .
v_call: TRBV6-1
clone_size: many
cdr3_length: 13
cdr3_aa: CASRFGADTEAFF
cdr3_nt: TGTGCCAGCCGCTTTGGGGCGGACACTGAAGCTTTCTTT

j_call: TRBJ2-5
d_call: .
v_call: TRBV7-2
clone_size: many
cdr3_length: 15
cdr3_aa: CASSLDPFYQETQYF
cdr3_nt: TGTGCCAGCAGCTTAGATCCATTTTACCAAGAGACCCAGTACTTC

j_call: TRBJ2-7
d_call: .
v_call: TRBV5-8
clone_size: many
cdr3_length: 11
cdr3_aa: CASSARGEQYF
cdr3_nt: TGTGCCAGCAGCGCTCGAGGGGAGCAGTACTTC

j_call: TRBJ1-1
d_call: TRBD1
v_call: TRBV12-3/TRBV12-4
clone_size: .
cdr3_length: 14
cdr3_aa: CASNSDRGNTEAFF
cdr3_nt: TGTGCCAGCAATTCGGACAGGGGGAACACTGAAGCTTTCTTT

j_call: TRBJ1-4
d_call: TRBD1
v_call: TRBV2
clone_size: many
cdr3_length: 16
cdr3_aa: CASKDLFGTEGEKLFF
cdr3_nt: TGTGCCAGCAAGGATCTATTCGGGACAGAGGGTGAAAAACTGTTTTTT

j_call: TRBJ1-1
d_call: .
v_call: TRBV10-3
clone_size: .
cdr3_length: 14
cdr3_aa: CAIRNSLGNTEAFF
cdr3_nt: TGTGCCATCAGAAACTCTTTGGGAAACACTGAAGCTTTCTTT

j_call: TRBJ1-1
d_call: TRBD1
v_call: TRBV6-1
clone_size: many
cdr3_length: 16
cdr3_aa: CASTLYRGPVNTEAFF
cdr3_nt: TGTGCCAGCACTCTATACAGGGGGCCAGTGAACACTGAAGCTTTCTTT

j_call: TRBJ2-7
d_call: TRBD2
v_call: TRBV7-2
clone_size: many
cdr3_length: 15
cdr3_aa: CASSLGPGLALEQYF
cdr3_nt: TGTGCCAGCAGCTTAGGGCCGGGACTAGCACTCGAGCAGTACTTC

j_call: TRBJ1-6
d_call: .
v_call: TRBV6-1
clone_size: many
cdr3_length: 15
cdr3_aa: CASMRLEPPYSPLHF
cdr3_nt: TGTGCCAGCATGCGGCTTGAGCCCCCGTATTCACCCCTCCACTTT

j_call: TRBJ2-1
d_call: .
v_call: TRBV10-3
clone_size: many
cdr3_length: 13
cdr3_aa: CAIGGGGRNEQFF
cdr3_nt: TGTGCCATCGGGGGCGGGGGTCGGAATGAGCAGTTCTTC

j_call: TRBJ2-2
d_call: TRBD1
v_call: TRBV3-1
clone_size: .
cdr3_length: 15
cdr3_aa: CASSLGDRATGELFF
cdr3_nt: TGTGCCAGCAGCCTAGGCGACAGGGCCACCGGGGAGCTGTTTTTT

j_call: TRBJ1-1
d_call: .
v_call: TRBV7-6
clone_size: many
cdr3_length: 13
cdr3_aa: CASEEFMNTEAFF
cdr3_nt: TGTGCCAGCGAGGAATTCATGAACACTGAAGCTTTCTTT

j_call: TRBJ2-7
d_call: .
v_call: TRBV14
clone_size: .
cdr3_length: 14
cdr3_aa: CASSQDLAGLEQYF
cdr3_nt: TGTGCCAGCAGCCAAGATCTTGCAGGGCTGGAGCAGTACTTC

j_call: TRBJ1-5
d_call: .
v_call: TRBV6-1
clone_size: many
cdr3_length: 13
cdr3_aa: CASAAFLNQPQHF
cdr3_nt: TGTGCCAGCGCAGCTTTCCTGAATCAGCCCCAGCATTTT

j_call: TRBJ1-1
d_call: .
v_call: TRBV7-9
clone_size: many
cdr3_length: 15
cdr3_aa: CASSLWSTMNTEAFF
cdr3_nt: TGTGCCAGCAGCTTATGGTCAACTATGAACACTGAAGCTTTCTTT

j_call: TRBJ2-7
d_call: .
v_call: TRBV20-1
clone_size: many
cdr3_length: 14
cdr3_aa: CSARVPGQSYEQYF
cdr3_nt: TGCAGTGCTAGAGTCCCCGGACAGTCCTACGAGCAGTACTTC

j_call: TRBJ1-1
d_call: .
v_call: TRBV10-3
clone_size: many
cdr3_length: 16
cdr3_aa: CAISTPGLKGGTEAFF
cdr3_nt: TGTGCCATCAGTACACCCGGTTTGAAGGGTGGCACTGAAGCTTTCTTT

j_call: TRBJ2-1
d_call: .
v_call: TRBV20-1
clone_size: many
cdr3_length: 12
cdr3_aa: CSAEGYADEQFF
cdr3_nt: TGCAGTGCTGAGGGCTATGCGGATGAGCAGTTCTTC

j_call: TRBJ2-1
d_call: .
v_call: TRBV7-2
clone_size: many
cdr3_length: 12
cdr3_aa: CASSFLVDEQFF
cdr3_nt: TGTGCCAGCAGCTTCTTGGTTGATGAGCAGTTCTTC

j_call: TRBJ1-6
d_call: .
v_call: TRBV27
clone_size: many
cdr3_length: 10
cdr3_aa: CASGRSPLHF
cdr3_nt: TGTGCCAGCGGGAGATCACCCCTCCACTTT